These T cell receptor beta chains were read from a single sample in a study of T cell responses to AZD1222 COVID-19 vaccine. Produced via immunoSEQ multiplex PCR; TCRdb's table is partial and in-frame only. The repertoire consists of more than 70,000 clones, with 75% to 95% occurring once and the leading ten covering approximately 30%. Sequencing used peripheral blood, obtained 28 days after the second AZD1222 dose. The receptors come from an adult who received the AZD1222 COVID-19 vaccine. The CDR3 runs from the conserved cysteine through the conserved F or W. D genes are given only for firm matches. Not all rows give a size; the values are once, few, many and, for expanded clones, a class.

V	size	J	D	CDR3	DNA
TRBV6-4	few	TRBJ2-3	.	CASSGGGGHTDTQYF	TGTGCCAGCAGTGGAGGAGGCGGCCACACAGATACGCAGTATTTT
TRBV11-1	.	TRBJ2-4	.	CASSRDSLAKNIQYF	TGTGCCAGCAGCCGGGATTCGCTAGCCAAAAACATTCAGTACTTC
TRBV6-2/TRBV6-3	.	TRBJ2-3	TRBD2	CASSRGTSGFTDTQYF	TGTGCCAGCAGCCGAGGGACTAGCGGGTTCACAGATACGCAGTATTTT
TRBV4-1	.	TRBJ2-3	TRBD2	CASSPGLAGGRDTQYF	TGCGCCAGCAGCCCGGGACTAGCGGGAGGGAGAGATACGCAGTATTTT
TRBV10-3	.	TRBJ2-1	TRBD1	CAISELNRGNEQFF	TGTGCCATCAGTGAGTTAAACAGGGGGAATGAGCAGTTCTTC
TRBV20-1	.	TRBJ2-1	TRBD1	CSASRPGQGNKGEQFF	TGCAGTGCTAGTCGCCCGGGACAGGGAAACAAGGGTGAGCAGTTCTTC
TRBV11-2	.	TRBJ1-1	.	CASSLVWGDTEAFF	TGTGCCAGCAGCTTAGTATGGGGTGACACTGAAGCTTTCTTT
TRBV11-1	.	TRBJ1-2	.	CASSLGDGYTF	TGTGCCAGCAGCTTAGGGGACGGCTACACCTTC
TRBV28	.	TRBJ2-2	.	CASRGWDTGELFF	TGTGCCAGCAGGGGTTGGGACACCGGGGAGCTGTTTTTT
TRBV11-2	.	TRBJ1-4	.	CASSGGPGVKLFF	TGTGCCAGCAGCGGGGGACCGGGCGTGAAACTGTTTTTT
TRBV6-5	.	TRBJ1-5	.	CASTNPGEDQPQHF	TGTGCCAGCACCAACCCAGGGGAAGATCAGCCCCAGCATTTT
TRBV4-2	.	TRBJ2-2	TRBD2	CASSRNLAGVAGELFF	TGTGCCAGCAGCCGGAACCTAGCGGGAGTCGCCGGGGAGCTGTTTTTT
TRBV18	.	TRBJ2-7	TRBD1	CASSRTGGGEQYF	TGTGCCAGCTCACGGACAGGGGGGGGAGAGCAGTACTTC
TRBV28	.	TRBJ2-1	.	CASSLSSGYEQFF	TGTGCCAGCAGTTTATCGTCGGGCTATGAGCAGTTCTTC
TRBV6-5	.	TRBJ2-7	TRBD1	CASRTGTGEYEQYF	TGTGCCAGCAGGACCGGGACAGGGGAATACGAGCAGTACTTC
TRBV5-1	.	TRBJ2-1	TRBD2	CASSLFGGTGTSGSYEQFF	TGCGCCAGCAGCTTGTTTGGCGGAACCGGGACTAGCGGGAGCTATGAGCAGTTCTTC
TRBV10-3	.	TRBJ1-5	TRBD1	CAISVHGTGTQPQHF	TGTGCCATCAGTGTCCACGGGACAGGGACGCAGCCCCAGCATTTT
TRBV11-1	.	TRBJ2-3	.	CASSRTVWDTQYF	TGTGCCAGCAGTCGAACCGTCTGGGATACGCAGTATTTT
TRBV7-2	.	TRBJ2-7	TRBD2	CASSPFLGLAGGQQYF	TGTGCCAGCAGCCCATTCCTCGGACTAGCGGGAGGGCAGCAGTACTTC
TRBV7-2	.	TRBJ1-2	.	CASSLGGEDYGYTF	TGTGCCAGCAGCTTGGGAGGGGAGGACTATGGCTACACCTTC
TRBV7-2	.	TRBJ2-2	.	CASNLGGAAGGELFF	TGTGCCAGCAATCTAGGCGGGGCCGCTGGCGGGGAGCTGTTTTTT
TRBV23-1	.	TRBJ1-3	.	CASSLRPGSGNTIYF	TGCGCCAGCAGTCTCCGCCCCGGGTCTGGAAACACCATATATTTT
TRBV9	.	TRBJ2-3	.	CASSVSMGAAGPDTQYF	TGTGCCAGCAGCGTAAGCATGGGAGCGGCCGGGCCAGATACGCAGTATTTT
TRBV6-5	.	TRBJ1-2	.	CASRDTGILGYTF	TGTGCCAGCAGGGATACAGGGATCTTGGGCTACACCTTC
TRBV7-9	.	TRBJ2-7	.	CASSFSGEQYF	TGTGCCAGCAGTTTCTCCGGCGAGCAGTACTTC
TRBV2	.	TRBJ2-4	TRBD1	CASTTGGRAKNIQYF	TGTGCCAGCACTACAGGGGGTCGAGCCAAAAACATTCAGTACTTC
TRBV18	once	TRBJ1-3	.	CASSRGQTISGNTIYF	TGTGCCAGCTCGAGAGGACAGACAATCTCTGGAAACACCATATATTTT
TRBV2	.	TRBJ1-1	TRBD1	CASSGPGQLEAFF	TGTGCCAGCAGTGGCCCGGGACAGCTTGAAGCTTTCTTT
TRBV28	.	TRBJ2-7	.	CASTTEGNEQYF	TGTGCCAGCACCACCGAGGGAAACGAGCAGTACTTC
TRBV12-5	.	TRBJ2-7	.	CASGPDSPRHEQYF	TGTGCTAGTGGTCCGGACAGCCCGCGCCACGAGCAGTACTTC
TRBV5-1	.	TRBJ2-3	TRBD2	CASSLGTSGYTDTQYF	TGCGCCAGCAGCTTGGGGACTAGCGGATACACAGATACGCAGTATTTT
TRBV2	.	TRBJ2-5	.	CASSKPSGETQYF	TGTGCCAGCAGCAAGCCCTCCGGAGAGACCCAGTACTTC
TRBV4-3	.	TRBJ2-2	.	CASSKSVTGELFF	TGCGCCAGCAGCAAATCAGTCACCGGGGAGCTGTTTTTT
TRBV9	.	TRBJ2-3	.	CASSVVEGADTQYF	TGTGCCAGCAGCGTAGTAGAGGGCGCAGATACGCAGTATTTT
TRBV5-6	.	TRBJ1-5	TRBD1	CASSRTGQGLNQPQHF	TGTGCCAGCAGCCGTACGGGACAGGGTCTGAATCAGCCCCAGCATTTT
TRBV28	.	TRBJ2-7	TRBD2	CASSTEGLAGGDEQYF	TGTGCCAGCAGTACGGAGGGACTAGCGGGAGGCGACGAGCAGTACTTC
TRBV9	.	TRBJ1-4	TRBD1	CASSGAGGSTNEKLFF	TGTGCCAGCAGCGGGGCAGGGGGGTCAACTAATGAAAAACTGTTTTTT
TRBV7-2	.	TRBJ2-4	.	CASSLGWGNIQYF	TGTGCCAGCAGCTTAGGTTGGGGGAACATTCAGTACTTC
TRBV30	few	TRBJ1-6	.	CAWTAGGAPPLHF	TGTGCCTGGACTGCGGGAGGGGCCCCACCCCTCCACTTT
TRBV5-4	once	TRBJ2-1	.	CASSLGPGNEQFF	TGTGCCAGCAGCTTGGGGCCGGGAAATGAGCAGTTCTTC
TRBV7-2	.	TRBJ2-1	TRBD1	CASSPGQGRNEQFF	TGTGCCAGCAGCCCGGGACAGGGACGCAATGAGCAGTTCTTC
TRBV5-1	.	TRBJ1-6	.	CASSQSLNSPLHF	TGCGCCAGCAGCCAGTCCCTCAATTCACCCCTCCACTTT
TRBV28	.	TRBJ2-5	.	CASSLPSRLSETQYF	TGTGCCAGCAGTCTCCCTTCAAGGTTAAGCGAGACCCAGTACTTC
TRBV7-3	.	TRBJ2-3	TRBD1	CASSRGDSRTTDTQYF	TGTGCCAGCAGCCGAGGGGACAGCCGAACAACAGATACGCAGTATTTT
TRBV27	once	TRBJ1-1	.	CASSLGQRNTEAFF	TGTGCCAGCAGTTTGGGTCAGCGGAACACTGAAGCTTTCTTT
TRBV6-6	.	TRBJ1-1	TRBD1	CASSKVQGAVNTEAFF	TGTGCCAGCAGTAAAGTACAGGGGGCGGTGAACACTGAAGCTTTCTTT
TRBV6-5	.	TRBJ2-5	.	CASRSRETQYF	TGTGCCAGCAGATCCAGGGAGACCCAGTACTTC
TRBV6-5	.	TRBJ1-6	TRBD1	CASKGIGTANSPLHF	TGTGCCAGCAAAGGTATTGGGACAGCAAATTCACCCCTCCACTTT
TRBV6-5	.	TRBJ1-4	.	CASSYQGADEKLFF	TGTGCCAGCAGTTACCAAGGGGCGGATGAAAAACTGTTTTTT
TRBV6-6	.	TRBJ2-3	.	CAISLSGNTQYF	TGTGCCATCTCCCTATCGGGGAATACGCAGTATTTT
TRBV2	.	TRBJ2-1	.	CASTELSGPAYNEQFF	TGTGCCAGCACAGAACTAAGCGGGCCAGCCTACAATGAGCAGTTCTTC
TRBV7-2	.	TRBJ2-3	.	CASSLDGTDTQYF	TGTGCCAGCAGCTTAGATGGCACAGATACGCAGTATTTT
TRBV28	.	TRBJ2-1	.	CASSRTAVGQFF	TGTGCCAGCAGTCGTACCGCAGTGGGGCAGTTCTTC